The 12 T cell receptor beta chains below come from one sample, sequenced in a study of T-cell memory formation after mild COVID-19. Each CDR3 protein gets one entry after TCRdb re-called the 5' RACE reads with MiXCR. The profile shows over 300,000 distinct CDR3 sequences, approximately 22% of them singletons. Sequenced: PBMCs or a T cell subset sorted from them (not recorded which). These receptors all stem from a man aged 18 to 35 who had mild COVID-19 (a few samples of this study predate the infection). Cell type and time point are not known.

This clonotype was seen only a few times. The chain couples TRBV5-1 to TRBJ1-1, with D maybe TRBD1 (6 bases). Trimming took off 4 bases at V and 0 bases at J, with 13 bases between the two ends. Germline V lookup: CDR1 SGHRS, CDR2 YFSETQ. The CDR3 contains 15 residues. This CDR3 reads CASSHGTSLNTEAFF. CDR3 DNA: TGCGCCAGCAGCCATGGGACATCGTTGAACACTGAAGCTTTCTTT. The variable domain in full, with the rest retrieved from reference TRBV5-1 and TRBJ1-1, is KAGVTQTPRYLIKTRGQQVTLSCSPISGHRSVSWYQQTPGQGLQFLFEYFSETQRNKGNFPGRFSGRQFSNSRSEMNVSTLELGDSALYLCASSHGTSLNTEAFFGQGTRLTVV.

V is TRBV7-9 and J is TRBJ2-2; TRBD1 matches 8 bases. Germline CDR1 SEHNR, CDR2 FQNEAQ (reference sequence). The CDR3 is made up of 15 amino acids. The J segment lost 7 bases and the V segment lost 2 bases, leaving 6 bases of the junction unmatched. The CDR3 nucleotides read TGTGCCAGCAGCTTAAAGGACAGGGTTCACGGGGAGCTGTTTTTT. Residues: CASSLKDRVHGELFF. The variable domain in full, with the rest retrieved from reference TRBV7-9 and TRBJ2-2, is DTGVSQNPRHKITKRGQNVTFRCDPISEHNRLYWYRQTLGQGPEFLTYFQNEAQLEKSRLLSDRFSAERPKGSFSTLEIQRTEQGDSAMYLCASSLKDRVHGELFFGEGSRLTVL.

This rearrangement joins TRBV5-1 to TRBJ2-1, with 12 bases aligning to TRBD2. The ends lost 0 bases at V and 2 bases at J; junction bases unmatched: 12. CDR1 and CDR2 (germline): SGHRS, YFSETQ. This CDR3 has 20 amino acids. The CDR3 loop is CASSLAGLAGGSRTYNEQFF. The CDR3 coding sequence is TGCGCCAGCAGCTTGGCCGGGCTAGCGGGGGGGTCCCGGACCTACAATGAGCAGTTCTTC.

CDR3: CASSRRTGTDTQYF. As DNA, the CDR3 is TGTGCCAGCAGTCGACGTACAGGCACAGATACGCAGTATTTT. The V gene is TRBV6-2 or TRBV6-3, the J gene TRBJ2-3; no clear D gene. Looked up from germline, CDR1 is MNHEY and CDR2 is SVGEGT. V was shortened by 5 bases and J by 1 base, with 10 bases between the two germline ends. This CDR3 has 14 amino acids.

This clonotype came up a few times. CDR3 DNA: TGTGCCAGCAGTTCCGGGGGACCCGATACGCAGTATTTT. Translation gives CASSSGGPDTQYF. The rearrangement links TRBV25-1 to TRBJ2-3, with TRBD2 as a possible D gene (6 bases). This CDR3 is 13 amino acids long. Trimming shortened V by 5 bases and J by 6 bases, and 12 bases separated the two germline ends. Germline V gene data show CDR1 as MGHDK and CDR2 as SYGVNS.

CDR3 DNA sequence: TGCGCCAGCAGCTTGTCGGGAAGGACTAATGAAAAACTGTTTTTT. It codes for CASSLSGRTNEKLFF. The chain joins TRBV5-1 to TRBJ1-4; D is uncertain. The V and J ends lost 1 base and 2 bases respectively, with 9 bases between them. Germline CDR1 is SGHRS and CDR2 is YFSETQ. CDR3 size: 15 residues. Combining the CDR3 with reference TRBV5-1 and TRBJ1-4 gives the whole variable domain KAGVTQTPRYLIKTRGQQVTLSCSPISGHRSVSWYQQTPGQGLQFLFEYFSETQRNKGNFPGRFSGRQFSNSRSEMNVSTLELGDSALYLCASSLSGRTNEKLFFGSGTQLSVL.

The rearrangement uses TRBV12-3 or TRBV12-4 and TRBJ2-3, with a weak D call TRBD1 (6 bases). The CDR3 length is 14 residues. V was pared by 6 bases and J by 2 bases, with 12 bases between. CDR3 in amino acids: CASSPGDITDTQYF. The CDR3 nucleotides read TGTGCCAGCAGCCCCGGGGACATCACAGATACGCAGTATTTT.

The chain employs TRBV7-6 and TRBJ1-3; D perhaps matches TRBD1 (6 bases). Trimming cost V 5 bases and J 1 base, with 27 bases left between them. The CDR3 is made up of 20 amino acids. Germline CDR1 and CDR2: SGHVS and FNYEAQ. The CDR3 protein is CASSPIMGGGYSTSGNTIYF. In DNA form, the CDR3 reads TGTGCCAGCAGCCCGATTATGGGGGGCGGGTATTCTACTTCTGGAAACACCATATATTTT. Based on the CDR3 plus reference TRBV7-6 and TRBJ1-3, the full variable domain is GAGVSQSPRYKVTKRGQDVALRCDPISGHVSLYWYRQALGQGPEFLTYFNYEAQQDKSGLPNDRFSAERPEGSISTLTIQRTEQRDSAMYRCASSPIMGGGYSTSGNTIYFGEGSWLTVV.

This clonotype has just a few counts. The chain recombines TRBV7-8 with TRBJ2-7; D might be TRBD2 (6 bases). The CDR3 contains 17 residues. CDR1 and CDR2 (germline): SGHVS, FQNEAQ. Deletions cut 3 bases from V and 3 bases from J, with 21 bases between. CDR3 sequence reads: CASSFRFGGRLNYEQYV. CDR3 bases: TGTGCCAGCAGCTTCCGTTTCGGGGGAAGACTGAACTACGAGCAGTACGTC.

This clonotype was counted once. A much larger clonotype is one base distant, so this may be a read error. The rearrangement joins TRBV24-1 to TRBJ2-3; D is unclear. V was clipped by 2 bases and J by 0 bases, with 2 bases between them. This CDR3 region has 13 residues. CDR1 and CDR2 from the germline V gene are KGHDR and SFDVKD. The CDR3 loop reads CATSDWSTDTQYF. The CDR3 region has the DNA TGTGCCACCAGTGATTGGAGCACAGATACGCAGTATTTT.

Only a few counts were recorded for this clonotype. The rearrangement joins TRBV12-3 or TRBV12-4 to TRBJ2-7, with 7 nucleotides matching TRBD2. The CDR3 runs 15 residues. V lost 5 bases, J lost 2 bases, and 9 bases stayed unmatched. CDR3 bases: TGTGCCAGCAGTCGCCAGGCCAGCGGGGCCTACGAGCAGTACTTC. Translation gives CASSRQASGAYEQYF.

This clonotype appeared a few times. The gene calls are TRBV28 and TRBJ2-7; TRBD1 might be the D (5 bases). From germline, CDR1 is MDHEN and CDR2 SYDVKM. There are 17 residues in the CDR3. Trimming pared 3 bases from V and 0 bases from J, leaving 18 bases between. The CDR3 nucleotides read TGTGCCAGCAGTTTGCGTTTTGGCAGGACAATCTCCTACGAGCAGTACGTC. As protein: CASSLRFGRTISYEQYV.